The 22 T cell receptor beta chains below come from one sample, sequenced in a study of blood T cell repertoires in COVID-19. The protocol was immunoSEQ multiplex PCR, while the TCRdb copy is restricted to in-frame clones and leaves out a portion. This sample has approximately 240,000 clones; just under 85% occur once, and the top ten carry about 4%. Sequencing was carried out using peripheral blood. The receptor source for this set is a man aged 50-59 years with acute or convalescent COVID-19.

The rearrangement links TRBV28 to TRBJ2-3; D perhaps matches TRBD2 (5 bases). CDR1 MDHEN and CDR2 SYDVKM come from the germline V gene. The CDR3 contains 14 residues. V shed 6 bases and J shed 4 bases, with 14 bases lying between them. As DNA, the CDR3 is TGTGCCAGCAGAAGCCCCGGGCGGGCAGATACGCAGTATTTT. This translates into CASRSPGRADTQYF.

This clone was seen once. The chain is built from TRBV6-1 and TRBJ1-4; 7 bases are a match to TRBD1. CDR1 is MNHNS, CDR2 SASEGT, per germline. This CDR3 contains 14 residues. J gave up 2 bases and V 6 bases, and 3 bases lay outside the gene matches. The CDR3 DNA is TGTGCCAGCAGGTCAGGGGGGACTAATGAAAAACTGTTTTTT. This encodes CASRSGGTNEKLFF.

V and J are TRBV7-3 and TRBJ2-1; D is ambiguous. The CDR3 has 12 residues. V dropped 5 bases and J dropped 9 bases, with 11 bases sitting between them. The germline V gene has CDR1 SGHTA and CDR2 FQGTGA. CDR3: CASSNQPGEQFF. The CDR3 DNA sequence: TGTGCCAGCAGCAACCAACCAGGTGAGCAGTTCTTC.

V is TRBV3-1 (or the pseudogene TRBV3-2) and J is TRBJ2-2; D not certain. Trimming shortened V by 1 base and J by 6 bases, and 9 bases separated the two germline ends. The CDR3 loop spans 14 amino acids. Germline values: CDR1 LGHDT, CDR2 YNNKEL (reference sequence). In nucleotides, the CDR3 is TGTGCCAGCAGCCAAGTCAATCGAGCCGGGGAGCTGTTTTTT. Translating it yields CASSQVNRAGELFF.

The chain joins TRBV29-1 to TRBJ1-2; 7 bases line up with TRBD1. CDR1 is SQVTM and CDR2 is ANQGSEA in the germline V gene. Germline trimming cut 2 bases from V and 4 bases from J; bases unmatched to any gene: 4. The CDR3 consists of 13 residues. The CDR3 DNA reads as TGCAGCGTTGAATTCGGGACAGTCTATGGCTACACCTTC. Protein: CSVEFGTVYGYTF.

V is TRBV18 and J is TRBJ1-3, with D perhaps matching TRBD1 (5 bases). This CDR3 is built from 15 residues. V lost 4 bases and J lost 4, with 14 bases in between. CDR1 and CDR2 from the germline V gene are KGHSH and LQKENI. The CDR3 DNA sequence: TGTGCCAGCTCACGCGGAGGGGCTGCAGGAAACACCATATATTTT. Translating it yields CASSRGGAAGNTIYF. The whole variable domain, remainder taken from reference TRBV18 and TRBJ1-3, is NAGVMQNPRHLVRRRGQEARLRCSPMKGHSHVYWYRQLPEEGLKFMVYLQKENIIDESGMPKERFSAEFPKEGPSILRIQQVVRGDSAAYFCASSRGGAAGNTIYFGEGSWLTVV.

This sequence joins TRBV12-5 and TRBJ2-5; 11 bases align to TRBD2. The germline V gene encodes CDR1 LGHNT and CDR2 FRNRAP. The CDR3 is 21 residues long. The junction had 19 bases not matched to a gene; V was cut back by 0 bases and J by 4 bases. The CDR3 protein is CASGLVKTGDPLAGVGETQYF. The DNA of the CDR3 is TGTGCTAGTGGTTTGGTAAAAACAGGGGACCCACTAGCGGGAGTTGGAGAGACCCAGTACTTC.

A word on this clone: The sample has other DNA sequences that encode this CDR3 too. The V and J genes are TRBV7-9 and TRBJ2-7, with unresolved D. From germline, CDR1 is SEHNR and CDR2 FQNEAQ (reference sequence). This CDR3 contains 11 residues. V lost 3 bases and J lost 3, with 3 bases in between. The CDR3 DNA follows: TGTGCCAGCAGCTTTAACTACGAGCAGTACTTC. This codes for CASSFNYEQYF.

The chain recombines TRBV5-4 with TRBJ1-4; D not resolved. V dropped 4 bases and J dropped 0 bases, with 10 bases sitting between them. Per the germline V gene, CDR1 is SGHNT and CDR2 is YYREEE (reference sequence). The CDR3 has 15 amino acids. CDR3 nucleotide sequence: TGTGCCAGCAGCCCCACTGCTGCAACTAATGAAAAACTGTTTTTT. Translated: CASSPTAATNEKLFF.

This chain uses TRBV30 with TRBJ2-3; tentative D call: TRBD2 (6 bases). From germline, CDR1 is GTSNPN and CDR2 SVGIG (reference sequence). With 1 base removed from V and 0 bases from J, the gap between germline ends came to 20 bases. The CDR3 extends over 18 amino acids. CDR3 DNA: TGTGCCTGGAGTGGGTCGCTCCGAGCGGGTTCTAGCACAGATACGCAGTATTTT. Its protein is CAWSGSLRAGSSTDTQYF.

This chain joins TRBV24-1 and TRBJ2-3, with D unclear. Looked up from germline, CDR1 is KGHDR and CDR2 is SFDVKD. The length of the CDR3 is 16 residues. Trimming took off 5 bases at V and 2 bases at J, with 16 bases between the two ends. The CDR3 DNA is TGTGCCACCAGTGGGGTGGGCACCTTCTCCACAGATACGCAGTATTTT. Protein product: CATSGVGTFSTDTQYF.

This chain links TRBV6-2 or TRBV6-3 with TRBJ1-1; a possible D gene is TRBD1 (6 bases). Trimming took 2 bases from V and 1 from J, leaving 11 bases between them. CDR3 size: 15 residues. CDR1 and CDR2 (germline): MNHEY, SVGEGT. The CDR3 protein is CASSYRGGANTEAFF. The CDR3 DNA sequence: TGTGCCAGCAGTTACAGGGGGGGCGCGAACACTGAAGCTTTCTTT.

V and J are TRBV27 and TRBJ1-1; 8 bases are a match to TRBD1. Germline V gene sequence: CDR1 MNHEY, CDR2 SMNVEV (reference sequence). Germline trimming cut 10 bases from V and 5 bases from J; bases unmatched to any gene: 9. The CDR3 totals 13 residues. The CDR3 coding sequence is TGTGCCACCAAAAAACAGGGGGGGACTGAAGCTTTCTTT. It encodes CATKKQGGTEAFF.

This chain joins TRBV9 and TRBJ2-1; TRBD2 aligns across 7 bases. CDR3 size: 12 residues. Losses at the gene ends were 7 bases for V and 2 bases for J; bases not matched to a gene: 0. Germline values: CDR1 SGDLS, CDR2 YYNGEE. Written as DNA, the CDR3 is TGTGCCAGCGGGGGGGCCTACAATGAGCAGTTCTTC. Its translation is CASGGAYNEQFF.

The V and J genes are TRBV6-5 and TRBJ1-2, with TRBD1 matching over 9 bases. The CDR3 sequence is 16 residues long. The germline CDR1 and CDR2 sequences are MNHEY and SVGAGI. Trimming removed 0 bases from V and 7 bases from J; junction bases left unmatched: 9. The CDR3 DNA sequence: TGTGCCAGCAGTTACTCGAGGGGACAGGGTCTGTTTGGCTACACCTTC. Protein product: CASSYSRGQGLFGYTF.

The gene calls are TRBV29-1 and TRBJ1-3; D gene unclear. CDR3 size: 14 residues. V lost 4 bases and J lost 0, with 10 bases in between. CDR1 is SQVTM, CDR2 ANQGSEA, per germline. The CDR3 nucleotides read TGCAGCGTTGTAACAGCCAGCTCTGGAAACACCATATATTTT. As protein: CSVVTASSGNTIYF.

This CDR3 reads CASSPTGTRSIYEQYF. In nucleotides, the CDR3 is TGTGCCAGCAGCCCGACCGGGACTAGGTCAATCTACGAGCAGTACTTC. The chain carries TRBV5-4 and TRBJ2-7, with 8 bases lining up with TRBD2. Germline V lookup: CDR1 SGHNT, CDR2 YYREEE (reference sequence). This CDR3 is built from 16 residues. The V and J ends lost 4 bases and 3 bases, in that order; junction bases with no gene match: 12.

This chain uses TRBV4-1 with TRBJ1-3; D gene uncertain. The CDR3 is 14 amino acids. V was cut by 2 bases and J by 2 bases, with 7 bases left in between. Germline lookup yields CDR1 MGHRA and CDR2 YSYEKL. The DNA for the CDR3 is TGCGCCAGCAGCCAACGGGATCCTGGAAACACCATATATTTT. Amino acids: CASSQRDPGNTIYF.

The chain couples TRBV28 to TRBJ1-1; the match to TRBD1 covers 7 bases. The germline gives CDR1 MDHEN, CDR2 SYDVKM. V shed 7 bases and J 0 bases; nucleotides not matched to a gene: 8. This CDR3 region has 15 residues. CDR3 amino acids: CASIPGGFMNTEAFF. The CDR3 nucleotides read TGTGCCAGCATCCCAGGGGGTTTCATGAACACTGAAGCTTTCTTT.

The chain has TRBV14 and TRBJ2-2, with D tentatively TRBD1 (6 bases). CDR1 and CDR2 (germline): SGHDN, FVKESK. The V end lost 1 base, the J end lost 6 bases, and 6 bases lay between the germline ends. The CDR3 loop spans 13 amino acids. In nucleotides, the CDR3 is TGTGCCAGCAGCCAAGGGACAGCCGGGGAGCTGTTTTTT. It specifies CASSQGTAGELFF.

The genes are TRBV19 and TRBJ1-4, with 10 nucleotides matching TRBD1. The V gene end was trimmed by 10 bases and the J gene end by 8 bases; junction bases not matched to a gene: 10. CDR1 LNHDA and CDR2 SQIVND come from the germline V gene (reference sequence). The CDR3 has 14 residues. The CDR3 region has the DNA TGTGCCACCAGAAAGACAGGGGGCAGGGAAAAACTGTTTTTT. Translating gives CATRKTGGREKLFF.

The J gene is TRBJ2-3, the V gene TRBV19, with a possible D match to TRBD2 (6 bases). Germline CDR1 is LNHDA and CDR2 is SQIVND (reference sequence). Trimming left V 7 bases short and J 2 bases short, with 13 bases between. The CDR3 is 14 amino acids. The CDR3 protein is CASTKRVPTDTQYF. The CDR3 DNA reads TGTGCCAGTACCAAGCGGGTTCCCACAGATACGCAGTATTTT. The whole variable domain, remainder taken from reference TRBV19 and TRBJ2-3, is DGGITQSPKYLFRKEGQNVTLSCEQNLNHDAMYWYRQDPGQGLRLIYYSQIVNDFQKGDIAEGYSVSREKKESFPLTVTSAQKNPTAFYLCASTKRVPTDTQYFGPGTRLTVL.